The 12 T cell receptor beta chains presented below share a single source sample, sequenced in a study of T-cell reconstitution after alpha-beta-depleted transplantation in children (dated by TCRdb to the mid-2010s). This sample's treatment or condition label indicates: allogeneic hematopoietic cell transplantation with graft depleted of TCRalphabeta T cells and CD19 B cells. Library preparation employed PCR. TCRdb records Illumina HiSeq 2500 as the sequencer. Molecular barcoding was employed in the preparation of TCR libraries, with unique molecular identifiers being used to normalize TCRbeta repertoire quantification. TCRdb took the public reads, trimmed them with fastp at Q25, ran MiXCR for clone calling and kept in-frame beta chains. Rows with one shared CDR3 protein collapse into an entry with the most common genes and DNA. Here the sample has hundreds of thousands of distinct CDR3 sequences; under 20% occur a single time. Around 5% of the sample is taken by the ten largest.

This sample comprised PBMCs, mostly from graft donor cells, obtained 360 days after TCRalphabeta/CD19-depleted stem cell transplant. The receptors were gathered from a male patient aged 10-17 years who had a stem cell transplant for acute lymphoblastic leukemia, so the T cells may come from the graft donor.

V is TRBV9 and J is TRBJ1-6; 8 bases are shared with TRBD1. The CDR3 has 15 amino acids. The germline gives CDR1 SGDLS, CDR2 YYNGEE. Unmatched junction bases numbered 5, after V lost 3 bases and J lost 6 bases. In nucleotides, the CDR3 is TGTGCCAGCAGCGCGGGGACAGGTCGTAATTCACCCCTCCACTTT. Its protein is CASSAGTGRNSPLHF.

A few counts support this clonotype. The chain employs TRBV7-9 and TRBJ2-7; D unresolved. The CDR3 has 12 amino acids. Germline V gives CDR1 SEHNR, CDR2 FQNEAQ (reference sequence). V shed 3 bases and J shed 4 bases, with 7 bases lying between them. Written as DNA, the CDR3 is TGTGCCAGCAGCTTTTTATGGTACGAGCAGTACTTC. Protein sequence: CASSFLWYEQYF.

The CDR3 sequence is CASSWNYRDSLWTEAFF. CDR3 sequence (DNA): TGCGCCAGCAGCTGGAACTATCGGGACAGCCTCTGGACTGAAGCTTTCTTT. The chain carries TRBV5-1 and TRBJ1-1; 7 nucleotides agree with TRBD1. The germline CDR1 and CDR2 sequences are SGHRS and YFSETQ. The V segment lost 3 bases and the J segment 5 bases; nucleotides outside the gene matches: 16. This CDR3 region has 17 residues.

This chain uses TRBV2 with TRBJ2-7; D perhaps matches TRBD2 (6 bases). V was pared by 1 base and J by 3 bases, with 13 bases between. Germline-derived CDR1 and CDR2 are SNHLY and FYNNEI. The CDR3 runs to 15 residues. In DNA, the CDR3 is TGTGCCAGCAGTGAAGGTGTTGGGGGGATCTACGAGCAGTACTTC. Protein product: CASSEGVGGIYEQYF.

This rearrangement joins TRBV7-2 to TRBJ2-5; TRBD2 might be the D (6 bases). CDR3 length: 16 amino acids. Germline CDR1 reads SGHTA; CDR2 reads FQGNSA. V was cut by 3 bases and J by 7 bases, with 21 bases left in between. The CDR3 protein is CASSFLPGLTPGTQYF. Written as DNA, the CDR3 is TGTGCCAGCAGCTTCCTCCCGGGACTCACACCGGGGACCCAGTACTTC.

A few counts support this clonotype. The rearrangement uses TRBV20-1 and TRBJ2-6; D perhaps matches TRBD1 (6 bases). The V gene's germline CDR1 is DFQATT and CDR2 SNEGSKA (reference sequence). This CDR3 has 13 amino acids. With 2 bases removed from V and 12 bases from J, the gap between germline ends came to 14 bases. CDR3 sequence: CSARTGSVGVLTF. CDR3 DNA sequence: TGCAGTGCTAGAACAGGGAGCGTCGGCGTCCTGACTTTC.

The chain recombines TRBV4-1 with TRBJ1-5; D is ambiguous. There are 15 residues in the CDR3. CDR1 MGHRA and CDR2 YSYEKL come from the germline V gene. V was shortened by 1 base and J by 1 base, with 8 bases between the two germline ends. The CDR3 sequence is CASSQVPASNQPQHF. CDR3 nucleotides: TGCGCCAGCAGCCAAGTTCCAGCAAGCAATCAGCCCCAGCATTTT.

This clonotype was observed a handful of times. V is TRBV10-3 and J is TRBJ2-3, with 11 bases identical to TRBD2. Germline V CDR1 and CDR2: ENHRY, SYGVKD. This CDR3 has 16 amino acids. Germline trimming cut 6 bases from V and 3 bases from J; bases unmatched to any gene: 8. CDR3 nucleotides: TGTGCCATCAGCGCACTAGCGGGAGTGAGTACAGATACGCAGTATTTT. It is translated as CAISALAGVSTDTQYF.

CDR3 loop: CASSFGTGGAIGELFF. Here the CDR3 DNA reads TGTGCCAGCAGCTTCGGAACAGGGGGCGCGATCGGGGAGCTGTTTTTT. V gene TRBV7-9 combines with J gene TRBJ2-2, with 9 bases matching TRBD1. Germline assignment: CDR1 SEHNR and CDR2 FQNEAQ (reference sequence). The CDR3 has 16 amino acids. The V and J ends lost 3 bases and 7 bases, in that order; junction bases with no gene match: 9.

The J gene is TRBJ2-1, the V gene TRBV19, with D tentatively TRBD2 (5 bases). Trimming pared 6 bases from V and 0 bases from J, leaving 18 bases between. CDR3 size: 17 residues. Germline V gene sequence: CDR1 LNHDA, CDR2 SQIVND (reference sequence). CDR3 nucleotide sequence: TGTGCCAGTAGGGATCTAAGGACTTTGAGCTCCTACAATGAGCAGTTCTTC. Its protein product is CASRDLRTLSSYNEQFF.

The DNA of the CDR3 is TGTGCCATCAGTGAGTTTTGGGGCGGGAGCAATCAGCCCCAGCATTTT. Protein: CAISEFWGGSNQPQHF. The chain has TRBV10-3 and TRBJ1-5; a possible D gene is TRBD1 (5 bases). From germline, CDR1 is ENHRY and CDR2 SYGVKD. This CDR3 contains 16 residues. Trimming removed 1 base from V and 1 base from J, with 11 bases in between.

This chain connects TRBV6-5 to TRBJ1-2; TRBD1 agrees at 7 bases. The CDR3 totals 15 residues. With 2 bases clipped from V and 0 bases from J, the junction kept 3 bases outside the gene matches. The germline CDR1 and CDR2 sequences are MNHEY and SVGAGI. The CDR3 loop is CASSYGRGANYGYTF. The CDR3 bases are TGTGCCAGCAGTTACGGCAGGGGGGCTAACTATGGCTACACCTTC.